This T cell receptor (beta chain) was retrieved from a study of cytomegalovirus exposure and HLA in healthy donors. The overall study: A later analysis reported the 90 to 150 validation repertoires used the same platform as the roughly 700 first-cohort repertoires.

Clones were sequenced by immunoSEQ multiplex PCR, and TCRdb holds only the in-frame ones, with some missing. This sample has around 52,000 clones, with about 92% found just once. The CDR3 is made up of 16 amino acids. Germline V gene data show CDR1 as SEHNR and CDR2 as FQNEAQ (reference sequence). The V segment lost 5 bases and the J segment 6 bases; nucleotides outside the gene matches: 9. General study results and limits: Researchers catalogued approximately 170 TCR beta chains as cytomegalovirus-associated.

Of note for this clone: Antigen unknown.

The clonotype was recovered from a woman aged 18-35 years in good health and CMV-seronegative. Sequences were obtained from PBMCs. This chain uses TRBV7-9 with TRBJ2-2, with TRBD2 identical over 10 bases. The CDR3 DNA reads as TGTGCCAGCAGCCCCGGACTAGCGGCGTACGCCGGGGAGCTGTTTTTT. It translates to CASSPGLAAYAGELFF.